The 5 T cell receptor beta chains given below trace back to one sample, sequenced in a study of blood T cell repertoires in COVID-19. The table came from immunoSEQ multiplex PCR; TCRdb's copy has only in-frame clones and leaves some out. The sample includes about 190,000 clones, over 80% of them seen just once. Specimen: peripheral blood. Source of these receptors: a middle-aged woman with acute or convalescent COVID-19.

The gene calls are TRBV29-1 and TRBJ1-1; tentative D call: TRBD1 (5 bases). The CDR3 is made up of 13 amino acids. V lost 6 bases and J lost 1, with 12 bases in between. CDR1 and CDR2 (germline): SQVTM, ANQGSEA. The CDR3 here is CSVERQPNTEAFF. The CDR3 DNA is TGCAGCGTGGAGAGACAGCCGAACACTGAAGCTTTCTTT. Combining the CDR3 with reference TRBV29-1 and TRBJ1-1 gives the whole variable domain SAVISQKPSRDICQRGTSLTIQCQVDSQVTMMFWYRQQPGQSLTLIATANQGSEATYESGFVIDKFPISRPNLTFSTLTVSNMSPEDSSIYLCSVERQPNTEAFFGQGTRLTVV.

This clone was counted only a few times. The chain couples TRBV6-2 or TRBV6-3 to TRBJ2-1; 12 bases match TRBD2. This CDR3 contains 15 residues. In germline, CDR1 is MNHEY, CDR2 SVGEGT. The trim removed 5 bases at V and 8 bases at J, leaving 7 bases unmatched. In DNA form, the CDR3 reads TGTGCCAGCAGTCTCACTAGCGGGGGGAGTGATGAGCAGTTCTTC. Its protein is CASSLTSGGSDEQFF.

This rearrangement joins TRBV5-1 to TRBJ2-3, with 11 bases lining up with TRBD2. This CDR3 has 17 amino acids. V lost 3 bases, J lost 2 bases, and 8 bases stayed unmatched. The germline V gene encodes CDR1 SGHRS and CDR2 YFSETQ. CDR3 bases: TGCGCCAGCAGCTCCGACTTGACTAGCGGGACCACAGATACGCAGTATTTT. Translation gives CASSSDLTSGTTDTQYF.

The rearrangement uses TRBV28 and TRBJ2-2; 11 nucleotides align to TRBD2. The CDR3 contains 17 residues. Germline values: CDR1 MDHEN, CDR2 SYDVKM. V was pared by 5 bases and J by 1 base, with 6 bases of the junction left unmatched. The CDR3 spells CASSRLAGGLNTGELFF. DNA for the CDR3: TGTGCCAGCAGTCGTCTAGCGGGGGGCCTGAACACCGGGGAGCTGTTTTTT.

The J gene is TRBJ1-2, the V gene TRBV6-5; TRBD1 agrees at 7 bases. Germline-derived CDR1 and CDR2 are MNHEY and SVGAGI. Trimming removed 7 bases from V and 5 bases from J; junction bases left unmatched: 10. The CDR3 consists of 14 residues. The CDR3 here is CASIDGTAVYGYTF. The CDR3 DNA follows: TGTGCCAGCATAGACGGGACAGCGGTATATGGCTACACCTTC.